The clone carrying this T cell receptor (beta chain) was counted a few times. The germline gives CDR1 MNHEY, CDR2 SVGAGI. The CDR3 is 15 amino acids. Trimming shortened V by 0 bases and J by 5 bases, and 14 bases separated the two germline ends. The source of the sample is a study of T cells after yellow fever vaccination. At the level of the study: In the case of low-cell-number fractions, SMART-Seq v4 Ultra Low Input was used for preparation.

A single record per CDR3 protein comes from TCRdb applying MiXCR to the 5' RACE reads. This table holds hundreds of thousands of distinct CDR3 sequences, less than 15% found once. V and J are TRBV6-5 and TRBJ2-7; D gene ambiguous. The specimen comprised PBMCs, sampled on the day of the yellow fever booster vaccination. This clonotype was obtained from a man aged 25-40 years who received the YFV17D yellow fever vaccine. Here the CDR3 reads CASSYSSRDVNEQYF. The CDR3 DNA follows: TGTGCCAGCAGTTACTCGAGTAGGGATGTAAACGAGCAGTACTTC.